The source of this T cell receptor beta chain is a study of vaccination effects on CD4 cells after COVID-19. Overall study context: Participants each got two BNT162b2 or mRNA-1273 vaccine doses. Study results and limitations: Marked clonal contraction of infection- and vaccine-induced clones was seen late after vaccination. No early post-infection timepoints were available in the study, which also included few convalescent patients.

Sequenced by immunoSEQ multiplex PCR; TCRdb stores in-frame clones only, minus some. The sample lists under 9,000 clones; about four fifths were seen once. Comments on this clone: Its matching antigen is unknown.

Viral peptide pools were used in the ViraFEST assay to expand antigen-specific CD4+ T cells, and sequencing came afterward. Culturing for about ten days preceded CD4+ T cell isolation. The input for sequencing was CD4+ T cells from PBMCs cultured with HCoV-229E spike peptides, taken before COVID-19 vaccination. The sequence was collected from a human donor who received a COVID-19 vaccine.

Here the CDR3 DNA reads TGCAGCGTTCTTGGTTTTCGTCCGGAGAACACTGAAGCTTTCTTT. This gives the protein CSVLGFRPENTEAFF. This chain connects TRBV29-1 to TRBJ1-1; the D is unclear. CDR3 length equals 15 residues. Trimming shortened V by 5 bases and J by 1 base, and 17 bases separated the two germline ends. Germline V gene data show CDR1 as SQVTM and CDR2 as ANQGSEA. The full variable domain, in which reference TRBV29-1 and TRBJ1-1 provide the parts outside the CDR3, is SAVISQKPSRDICQRGTSLTIQCQVDSQVTMMFWYRQQPGQSLTLIATANQGSEATYESGFVIDKFPISRPNLTFSTLTVSNMSPEDSSIYLCSVLGFRPENTEAFFGQGTRLTVV.